What follows describes a single T cell receptor (beta chain). Antigen: not known. CD45RO-negative, CCR7-selected cells formed the naive CD8 fraction, which excluded terminally differentiated effector memory CD45RA+ cells. These data are taken from a study of shared clonotypes between healthy human individuals. The CDR3 is made up of 18 amino acids. Trimming cost V 6 bases and J 0 bases, with 19 bases left between them. Germline-derived CDR1 and CDR2 are SGHRS and YFSETQ. Generated by immunoSEQ multiplex PCR, the TCRdb table keeps only in-frame clones and is missing some. This table holds about 2,100,000 clones, under 95% found once. Broader study findings: Researchers found naive subsets generally carried larger estimated richness than memory subsets.

This chain joins TRBV5-1 and TRBJ2-6; D is unclear. The specimen sequenced was naive CD8+ T cells from PBMCs. The sequence derives from a man aged 18-30 years in good health. Some clones in this sample may be carry-over from other donors' samples. In DNA form, the CDR3 reads TGCGCCAGCACCTCGTTTGGGGATCCGCACTCTGGGGCCAACGTCCTGACTTTC. Translating gives CASTSFGDPHSGANVLTF.